The clone carrying this TCR beta chain showed up just a few times. The target antigen is unknown. The V segment lost 2 bases and the J segment 3 bases; nucleotides outside the gene matches: 13. Germline loops: CDR1 SGHTA, CDR2 FQGTGA. The CDR3 sequence is 20 residues long. The PCR used 60 Vbeta and 13 Jbeta primers. The table came from immunoSEQ multiplex PCR; TCRdb's copy has only in-frame clones and leaves some out. The sample consists of roughly 110,000 clones, 71% of them appearing once. The source of the sample is a study of cytomegalovirus exposure and HLA in healthy donors. Study-wide results and caveats: Sequence variants that were highly shared formed a cluster that was likely a sequencing artifact. Roughly even sequencing depth across donors was the assumption behind the presence/absence analyses. CMV serostatus alone was available as immune exposure information. A reported reduction in N-insertions relative to the approximately 690-donor mean was seen in an Asian-associated ancestry cluster in a later analysis.

The source of this sequence is a female donor in good health and CMV-seronegative. The chain carries TRBV7-3 and TRBJ2-2; 12 bases are shared with TRBD1. What was sequenced was PBMCs. CDR3 DNA: TGTGCCAGCAGCTTACGGGGACAGGGGGCGTACGGGCTGGACACCGGGGAGCTGTTTTTT. This gives the protein CASSLRGQGAYGLDTGELFF.